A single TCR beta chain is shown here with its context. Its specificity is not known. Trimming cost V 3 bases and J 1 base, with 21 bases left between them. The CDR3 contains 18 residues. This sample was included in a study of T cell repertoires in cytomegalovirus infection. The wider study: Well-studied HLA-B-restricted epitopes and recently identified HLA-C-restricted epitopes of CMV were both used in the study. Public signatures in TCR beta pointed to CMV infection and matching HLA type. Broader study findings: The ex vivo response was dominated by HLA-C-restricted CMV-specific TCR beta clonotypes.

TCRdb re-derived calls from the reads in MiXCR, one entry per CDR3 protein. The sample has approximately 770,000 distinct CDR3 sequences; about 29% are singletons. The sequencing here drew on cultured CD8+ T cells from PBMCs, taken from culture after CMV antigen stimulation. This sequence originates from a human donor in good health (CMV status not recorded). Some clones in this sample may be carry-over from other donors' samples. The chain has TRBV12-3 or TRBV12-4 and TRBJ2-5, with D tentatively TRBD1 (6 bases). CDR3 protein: CASSFSVGTRDLQETQYF. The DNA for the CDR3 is TGTGCCAGCAGTTTCTCTGTCGGGACACGGGACCTCCAAGAGACCCAGTACTTC.